A selection of T cell receptor beta chains follows, all from one sample in a study of T cells in Graves' hyperthyroidism and ophthalmopathy. TCRdb reprocessed the multiplex PCR reads via MiXCR and lists one record per CDR3 protein. The table records almost 350,000 distinct CDR3 sequences, 15% to 20% of them present only once. The sequencing input was blood. Receptors were obtained from a woman aged 40 to 55 with Graves' ophthalmopathy. The CDR3 runs from the conserved cysteine through the conserved F or W. The D gene is left open where the match is weak. Size is omitted from some rows. Given values are once, few, many or a class for expanded clones.

d_call: .; v_call: TRBV6-2/TRBV6-3; j_call: TRBJ2-7; clone_size: many; cdr3_aa: CASRSGGPGEQYF; cdr3_nt: TGTGCCAGCAGATCTGGGGGCCCGGGCGAGCAGTACTTC
d_call: .; v_call: TRBV2; j_call: TRBJ1-5; clone_size: many; cdr3_aa: CASSDISVSNQPQHF; cdr3_nt: TGTGCCAGCAGTGATATCAGTGTTAGCAATCAGCCCCAGCATTTT
d_call: TRBD2; v_call: TRBV12-3/TRBV12-4; j_call: TRBJ2-7; clone_size: once; cdr3_aa: CASSSSGGISYEQYF; cdr3_nt: TGTGCCAGCAGTAGTAGCGGGGGGATCTCCTACGAGCAGTACTTC
d_call: .; v_call: TRBV5-1; j_call: TRBJ2-2; clone_size: .; cdr3_aa: CASSLAGKNTWELFF; cdr3_nt: TGCGCCAGCAGCTTGGCCGGCAAGAACACCTGGGAGCTGTTTTTT
d_call: .; v_call: TRBV6-2/TRBV6-3; j_call: TRBJ1-5; clone_size: .; cdr3_aa: CASSYSRGPVDSNQPQRF; cdr3_nt: TGTGCCAGCAGTTACTCACGGGGTCCCGTAGATAGCAATCAGCCCCAGCGTTTT
d_call: .; v_call: TRBV18; j_call: TRBJ2-4; clone_size: few; cdr3_aa: CASSLGGQAKNIQYF; cdr3_nt: TGTGCCAGCTCACTCGGGGGGCAGGCCAAAAACATTCAGTACTTC
d_call: .; v_call: TRBV29-1; j_call: TRBJ2-7; clone_size: many; cdr3_aa: CSVDRPITREQYF; cdr3_nt: TGCAGCGTTGACAGGCCGATAACCCGCGAGCAGTACTTC
d_call: TRBD2; v_call: TRBV20-1; j_call: TRBJ2-7; clone_size: many; cdr3_aa: CSAQTSGGSYEQYF; cdr3_nt: TGCAGTGCTCAGACTAGCGGGGGCTCCTACGAGCAGTACTTC
d_call: .; v_call: TRBV11-2; j_call: TRBJ2-5; clone_size: many; cdr3_aa: CASSLSPPGGLGETQYF; cdr3_nt: TGTGCCAGCAGCTTAAGCCCGCCAGGGGGGTTGGGAGAGACCCAGTACTTC
d_call: .; v_call: TRBV29-1; j_call: TRBJ1-3; clone_size: many; cdr3_aa: CSVDLGNTIYF; cdr3_nt: TGCAGCGTTGACCTGGGAAACACCATATATTTT
d_call: TRBD2; v_call: TRBV7-8; j_call: TRBJ2-2; clone_size: many; cdr3_aa: CASSFRTSGRPYTGELFF; cdr3_nt: TGTGCCAGCAGCTTTCGGACTAGCGGGAGGCCTTACACCGGGGAGCTGTTTTTT